This T cell receptor (beta chain) comes out of a study of T cell repertoires in cytomegalovirus infection (dated by TCRdb to about 2019). Regarding the complete study: Because public TCR beta signatures pointed to carriage of CMV infection together with the matching HLA type, the HLA type of each donor mattered for the analysis.

This clonotype was counted once. This clone's antigen is unknown. Because the CDR3 is missing its conserved closing phenylalanine or tryptophan, this is likely a read error. The sequencer listed for this sample is Illumina HiSeq 1500. TCRdb redid the processing of the public reads, applying fastp at Q25 and MiXCR, and retained in-frame beta chains. Merged by CDR3 protein, the rows form single entries marked with the most common genes and DNA. The sample table records some 350,000 distinct CDR3 sequences; around 18% of these occur just once. The top ten hold less than 9.5% of the sample. What the study reported, not specific to this receptor: The ex vivo response was dominated by HLA-C-restricted CMV-specific TCR beta clonotypes, which also provided the single most frequent clonotype in two of eight donors. In both this cohort and an independent roughly 330-donor cohort, the cumulative frequency of public TCR beta family members distinguished carriers of CMV infection plus the relevant HLA type.

What was sequenced was PBMCs. The TCR originated in a human donor in good health (CMV status not recorded). Some clones in this sample may be carry-over from other donors' samples.

At the DNA level, the sequence is TGTGCCAGCAGCGACATCGGAGGGCTAGCGGTCCCAGAGACCCAGTACTTA. It translates to CASSDIGGLAVPETQYL. The chain couples TRBV7-2 to TRBJ2-5, with 7 junctional bases fitting TRBD2. CDR1 and CDR2 are read off the germline V gene as SGHTA and FQGNSA. The CDR3 numbers 17 amino acids, ends counted. Only the CDR3 part of the read is kept: 51 bases, read in frame from the first base. Unmatched junction bases come to 16, with V trimmed by 5 bases and J by 4 bases.